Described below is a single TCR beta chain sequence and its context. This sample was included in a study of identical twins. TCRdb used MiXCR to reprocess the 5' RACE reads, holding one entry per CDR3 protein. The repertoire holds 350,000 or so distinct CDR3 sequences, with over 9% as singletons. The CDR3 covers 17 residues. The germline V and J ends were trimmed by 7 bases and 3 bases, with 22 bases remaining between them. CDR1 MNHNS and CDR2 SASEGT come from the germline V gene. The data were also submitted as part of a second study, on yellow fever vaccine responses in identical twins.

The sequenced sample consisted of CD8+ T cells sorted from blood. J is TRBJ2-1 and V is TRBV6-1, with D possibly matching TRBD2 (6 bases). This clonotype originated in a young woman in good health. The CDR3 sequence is CASTAPRASGRYNEQFF. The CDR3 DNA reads TGTGCCAGCACCGCACCCAGGGCGAGCGGGCGCTACAATGAGCAGTTCTTC.